This TCR beta chain originates from a study of blood T cells in healthy people across ages. Study at large: About one barcoded beta molecule was captured per two T cells (by template switching).

Of note for this clonotype: The antigen remains undetermined.

A second PCR, run for about 7 to 11 cycles, used a sample-barcoded 5' primer plus a J-beta primer mix. Each cDNA molecule carried a tag from a template-switch adaptor that contained 12 random nucleotides. TCRdb ran MiXCR on the 5' RACE reads and lists one entry per CDR3 protein. The sample shows under 2 million distinct CDR3 sequences, 30% to 35% of them seen only once. Broader study findings: With age, beta diversity per million T cells declined roughly linearly, significantly by approximately 40. No conclusive comparison of naive versus antigen-experienced cells was possible with unsorted PBMCs.

Sequenced material: blood. The receptor was isolated from a woman in her thirties in good health.

CDR3 sequence: CASRILAGDNEQFF. The CDR3 DNA sequence: TGTGCCAGCAGGATACTAGCGGGAGACAATGAGCAGTTCTTC. The chain couples TRBV28 to TRBJ2-1, with 11 positions matching TRBD2. Germline assignment: CDR1 MDHEN and CDR2 SYDVKM. Trimming removed 6 bases from V and 5 bases from J; junction bases left unmatched: 3. The CDR3 totals 14 residues.